Listed below are T cell receptor beta chains from one sample, sequenced in a study of OX40 agonist ivuxolimab in advanced cancers. Sequencing was performed with immunoSEQ multiplex PCR; in TCRdb, only in-frame clones are kept and a portion is missing. Among 65,000 to 85,000 clones listed, 70% to 90% were seen once. Sample: CD4+ or CD8+ T cells sorted from blood, taken in a trial of the OX40 agonist ivuxolimab. The receptor set was obtained from an adult with an advanced solid tumor such as melanoma, head and neck, liver or kidney cancer. CDR3s include the opening cysteine and the closing phenylalanine or tryptophan. The order of the fields is clone size, D gene, J gene, V gene, CDR3 protein, CDR3 DNA. A D gene is named only where the DNA matches it firmly. Where a row states a size, it is once, few, many or the class of an expanded clone; other rows omit it.

abundance: .
d_gene: .
j_gene: TRBJ1-6
v_gene: TRBV5-4
CDR3aa: CASSLDGNSPLHF
CDR3nt: TGTGCCAGCAGCTTAGATGGAAATTCACCCCTCCACTTT

abundance: .
d_gene: .
j_gene: TRBJ2-5
v_gene: TRBV15
CDR3aa: CATSRDLLAARQETQYF
CDR3nt: TGTGCCACCAGCAGAGATCTCCTAGCAGCACGTCAAGAGACCCAGTACTTC

abundance: .
d_gene: .
j_gene: TRBJ1-2
v_gene: TRBV7-3
CDR3aa: CASSYMGIDGYTF
CDR3nt: TGTGCCAGCAGTTACATGGGGATTGATGGCTACACCTTC

abundance: .
d_gene: TRBD1
j_gene: TRBJ1-1
v_gene: TRBV4-1
CDR3aa: CASSPFTGTGGLKNTEAFF
CDR3nt: TGCGCCAGCAGCCCTTTTACCGGGACAGGGGGCTTGAAGAACACTGAAGCTTTCTTT

abundance: few
d_gene: TRBD1
j_gene: TRBJ2-2
v_gene: TRBV5-1
CDR3aa: CASSLTGEIGELFF
CDR3nt: TGCGCCAGCAGCTTAACAGGGGAAATCGGGGAGCTGTTTTTT

abundance: .
d_gene: .
j_gene: TRBJ1-6
v_gene: TRBV7-2
CDR3aa: CTSSLGHRDNSPLHF
CDR3nt: TGTACCAGCAGCTTGGGGCACAGAGACAATTCACCCCTCCACTTT

abundance: .
d_gene: .
j_gene: TRBJ1-2
v_gene: TRBV28
CDR3aa: CATDGGLFNYGYTF
CDR3nt: TGTGCCACTGACGGGGGCCTTTTCAACTATGGCTACACCTTC

abundance: .
d_gene: .
j_gene: TRBJ2-7
v_gene: TRBV6-1
CDR3aa: CASSETAGSYEQYF
CDR3nt: TGTGCCAGCAGTGAAACGGCAGGGTCCTACGAGCAGTACTTC

abundance: .
d_gene: .
j_gene: TRBJ2-3
v_gene: TRBV5-1
CDR3aa: CASSVLADTQYF
CDR3nt: TGCGCCAGCAGCGTTCTAGCAGACACGCAGTATTTT

abundance: once
d_gene: .
j_gene: TRBJ2-2
v_gene: TRBV7-6
CDR3aa: CASSSPRYGGMAGELFF
CDR3nt: TGTGCCAGCAGCTCCCCTCGTTATGGAGGAATGGCCGGGGAGCTGTTTTTT

abundance: .
d_gene: .
j_gene: TRBJ2-5
v_gene: TRBV7-6
CDR3aa: CASSLNSLGQETQYF
CDR3nt: TGTGCCAGCAGCTTAAACTCTTTGGGGCAAGAGACCCAGTACTTC

abundance: .
d_gene: .
j_gene: TRBJ2-5
v_gene: TRBV5-1
CDR3aa: CASSLEETQYF
CDR3nt: TGCGCCAGCAGCTTGGAAGAGACCCAGTACTTC

abundance: .
d_gene: .
j_gene: TRBJ2-1
v_gene: TRBV5-1
CDR3aa: CASSLADGTHNEQFF
CDR3nt: TGCGCCAGCAGCCTAGCCGACGGAACACATAATGAGCAGTTCTTC

abundance: .
d_gene: .
j_gene: TRBJ1-2
v_gene: TRBV2
CDR3aa: CASSEDSHYGYTF
CDR3nt: TGTGCCAGCAGTGAGGACAGCCACTATGGCTACACCTTC

abundance: .
d_gene: TRBD1
j_gene: TRBJ2-7
v_gene: TRBV30
CDR3aa: CAWKDGTGTYEQYF
CDR3nt: TGTGCCTGGAAGGACGGGACAGGGACCTACGAGCAGTACTTC

abundance: .
d_gene: TRBD1
j_gene: TRBJ1-1
v_gene: TRBV18
CDR3aa: CASSPPQGITEAFF
CDR3nt: TGTGCCAGCTCACCACCACAGGGGATCACTGAAGCTTTCTTT

abundance: .
d_gene: TRBD2
j_gene: TRBJ2-1
v_gene: TRBV5-1
CDR3aa: CASSLVAGGDNEQFF
CDR3nt: TGCGCCAGCAGCTTGGTTGCGGGAGGAGACAATGAGCAGTTCTTC

abundance: .
d_gene: .
j_gene: TRBJ2-2
v_gene: TRBV5-1
CDR3aa: CASSWDFTTGELFF
CDR3nt: TGTGCCAGCAGCTGGGACTTTACAACCGGGGAGCTGTTTTTT

abundance: .
d_gene: .
j_gene: TRBJ1-1
v_gene: TRBV7-2
CDR3aa: CASSSGPNTEAFF
CDR3nt: TGTGCCAGCAGCTCGGGACCAAACACTGAAGCTTTCTTT

abundance: .
d_gene: .
j_gene: TRBJ2-2
v_gene: TRBV5-8
CDR3aa: CASTTGANTGELFF
CDR3nt: TGTGCCAGCACCACAGGTGCGAACACCGGGGAGCTGTTTTTT

abundance: .
d_gene: TRBD1
j_gene: TRBJ2-3
v_gene: TRBV18
CDR3aa: CASSGWTGGTDTQYF
CDR3nt: TGTGCCAGCTCGGGTTGGACAGGGGGCACAGATACGCAGTATTTT

abundance: .
d_gene: TRBD2
j_gene: TRBJ2-1
v_gene: TRBV18
CDR3aa: CASSRVLAGGPGEQFF
CDR3nt: TGTGCCAGCTCACGGGTCCTGGCGGGAGGGCCAGGGGAGCAGTTCTTC

abundance: .
d_gene: .
j_gene: TRBJ2-1
v_gene: TRBV11-2
CDR3aa: CASSILGGRGEQFF
CDR3nt: TGTGCCAGCAGCATTTTAGGGGGGCGGGGTGAGCAGTTCTTC

abundance: .
d_gene: .
j_gene: TRBJ2-5
v_gene: TRBV11-1
CDR3aa: CASRAEETQYF
CDR3nt: TGTGCCAGCAGGGCGGAAGAGACCCAGTACTTC

abundance: .
d_gene: .
j_gene: TRBJ1-1
v_gene: TRBV5-1
CDR3aa: CASSRRVGEVTEAFF
CDR3nt: TGCGCCAGCAGCCGGAGGGTGGGTGAGGTCACTGAAGCTTTCTTT

abundance: .
d_gene: .
j_gene: TRBJ2-7
v_gene: TRBV6-1
CDR3aa: CASSETAGWGGNEQYF
CDR3nt: TGTGCCAGCAGTGAAACCGCTGGGTGGGGAGGCAACGAGCAGTACTTC

abundance: .
d_gene: .
j_gene: TRBJ2-5
v_gene: TRBV10-2
CDR3aa: CASSESTLGRQETQYF
CDR3nt: TGCGCCAGCAGTGAGTCGACTCTAGGAAGGCAAGAGACCCAGTACTTC

abundance: .
d_gene: TRBD2
j_gene: TRBJ2-5
v_gene: TRBV2
CDR3aa: CASRELAIQETQYF
CDR3nt: TGTGCCAGCCGTGAACTAGCGATCCAAGAGACCCAGTACTTC

abundance: .
d_gene: TRBD1
j_gene: TRBJ2-7
v_gene: TRBV7-3
CDR3aa: CASSLQGAYEQYF
CDR3nt: TGTGCCAGCAGCTTACAGGGGGCCTACGAGCAGTACTTC

abundance: once
d_gene: .
j_gene: TRBJ2-7
v_gene: TRBV4-2
CDR3aa: CASSQERGTHEQYF
CDR3nt: TGTGCCAGCAGCCAAGAAAGGGGCACACACGAGCAGTACTTC

abundance: .
d_gene: TRBD2
j_gene: TRBJ2-3
v_gene: TRBV7-2
CDR3aa: CASSHDSGGGADTQYF
CDR3nt: TGTGCCAGCAGCCACGATTCGGGGGGTGGCGCAGATACGCAGTATTTT

abundance: .
d_gene: TRBD2
j_gene: TRBJ2-5
v_gene: TRBV11-2
CDR3aa: CASSPRGVADGVYF
CDR3nt: TGTGCCAGCAGCCCTCGGGGGGTAGCCGACGGGGTTTACTTC

abundance: .
d_gene: .
j_gene: TRBJ1-5
v_gene: TRBV5-1
CDR3aa: CASSPQGNQPQHF
CDR3nt: TGCGCCAGCAGCCCGCAGGGGAATCAGCCCCAGCATTTT

abundance: .
d_gene: TRBD2
j_gene: TRBJ2-2
v_gene: TRBV6-1
CDR3aa: CASGGLAGLRGELFF
CDR3nt: TGTGCCAGCGGCGGCCTAGCGGGACTTCGTGGGGAGCTGTTTTTT

abundance: .
d_gene: .
j_gene: TRBJ2-3
v_gene: TRBV28
CDR3aa: CASSPLWLYSTDTQYF
CDR3nt: TGTGCCAGCAGCCCTCTTTGGTTATATAGCACAGATACGCAGTATTTT

abundance: .
d_gene: .
j_gene: TRBJ1-1
v_gene: TRBV10-3
CDR3aa: CAISEWEGRTEAFF
CDR3nt: TGTGCCATCAGTGAATGGGAAGGTCGTACTGAAGCTTTCTTT

abundance: once
d_gene: TRBD2
j_gene: TRBJ2-3
v_gene: TRBV30
CDR3aa: CAWGTSGLTDTQYF
CDR3nt: TGTGCCTGGGGGACTAGCGGTCTCACAGATACGCAGTATTTT

abundance: .
d_gene: TRBD2
j_gene: TRBJ2-3
v_gene: TRBV15
CDR3aa: CATSGARLAGEDTQYF
CDR3nt: TGTGCCACCAGCGGCGCCCGACTAGCGGGGGAAGATACGCAGTATTTT

abundance: .
d_gene: .
j_gene: TRBJ1-5
v_gene: TRBV7-3
CDR3aa: CASSSGNLQPQHF
CDR3nt: TGTGCCAGCAGCTCCGGGAATCTTCAGCCCCAGCATTTT

abundance: .
d_gene: TRBD2
j_gene: TRBJ2-3
v_gene: TRBV6-6
CDR3aa: CASREREGQGDTQYF
CDR3nt: TGTGCCAGCAGGGAGCGGGAGGGCCAAGGAGATACGCAGTATTTT

abundance: .
d_gene: .
j_gene: TRBJ1-2
v_gene: TRBV19
CDR3aa: CASSIPGVGYTF
CDR3nt: TGTGCCAGTAGTATACCTGGAGTCGGCTACACCTTC

abundance: .
d_gene: TRBD1
j_gene: TRBJ1-1
v_gene: TRBV29-1
CDR3aa: CSVRQGQNTEAFF
CDR3nt: TGCAGCGTCCGACAGGGACAAAACACTGAAGCTTTCTTT

abundance: .
d_gene: TRBD1
j_gene: TRBJ2-7
v_gene: TRBV18
CDR3aa: CASSRSGQDSLQYF
CDR3nt: TGTGCCAGCTCACGAAGCGGACAGGACTCTTTGCAGTACTTC

abundance: .
d_gene: .
j_gene: TRBJ2-6
v_gene: TRBV7-2
CDR3aa: CASSLGPSGANVLTF
CDR3nt: TGTGCCAGCAGCTTAGGACCCTCTGGGGCCAACGTCCTGACTTTC

abundance: .
d_gene: .
j_gene: TRBJ2-5
v_gene: TRBV30
CDR3aa: CAWAGPARETQYF
CDR3nt: TGTGCCTGGGCCGGACCGGCCCGGGAGACCCAGTACTTC

abundance: .
d_gene: .
j_gene: TRBJ1-6
v_gene: TRBV9
CDR3aa: CASSETPVPHLHF
CDR3nt: TGTGCCAGCAGCGAGACCCCAGTCCCTCACCTCCACTTT

abundance: .
d_gene: TRBD1
j_gene: TRBJ2-1
v_gene: TRBV5-1
CDR3aa: CASETGGGNEQFF
CDR3nt: TGCGCCAGCGAAACAGGGGGAGGTAATGAGCAGTTCTTC

abundance: .
d_gene: TRBD1
j_gene: TRBJ2-7
v_gene: TRBV5-1
CDR3aa: CASSRDRESYEQYF
CDR3nt: TGCGCCAGCAGCCGGGACAGGGAGTCCTACGAGCAGTACTTC

abundance: .
d_gene: .
j_gene: TRBJ2-3
v_gene: TRBV9
CDR3aa: CASSKQERTDTQYF
CDR3nt: TGTGCCAGCAGCAAACAGGAGCGCACAGATACGCAGTATTTT

abundance: .
d_gene: .
j_gene: TRBJ2-1
v_gene: TRBV12-5
CDR3aa: CASGSEGEQFF
CDR3nt: TGTGCTAGTGGTTCCGAGGGTGAGCAGTTCTTC

abundance: .
d_gene: TRBD2
j_gene: TRBJ2-1
v_gene: TRBV10-3
CDR3aa: CAISDLVIAGFINEQFF
CDR3nt: TGTGCCATCAGTGACCTAGTAATAGCGGGGTTTATCAATGAGCAGTTCTTC

abundance: .
d_gene: .
j_gene: TRBJ2-1
v_gene: TRBV7-9
CDR3aa: CASSKYNEQFF
CDR3nt: TGTGCCAGCAGCAAATACAATGAGCAGTTCTTC

abundance: .
d_gene: .
j_gene: TRBJ1-2
v_gene: TRBV2
CDR3aa: CASSELAGRVPYTF
CDR3nt: TGTGCCAGCAGTGAGTTGGCAGGACGCGTCCCCTACACCTTC

abundance: .
d_gene: TRBD1
j_gene: TRBJ2-3
v_gene: TRBV9
CDR3aa: CASSVAQGSTQYF
CDR3nt: TGTGCCAGCAGCGTAGCACAGGGGTCTACGCAGTATTTT

abundance: .
d_gene: TRBD2
j_gene: TRBJ2-3
v_gene: TRBV6-6
CDR3aa: CASSSQREGTDTQYF
CDR3nt: TGTGCCAGCAGTTCCCAACGGGAGGGCACAGATACGCAGTATTTT

abundance: .
d_gene: .
j_gene: TRBJ1-6
v_gene: TRBV7-2
CDR3aa: CASSLGHRDNSPLHF
CDR3nt: TGTGCCAGCAGCTTGGGGCACAGAGACAATTCACCCCTCCACTTT

abundance: .
d_gene: .
j_gene: TRBJ2-1
v_gene: TRBV7-3
CDR3aa: CASSLGLSGNEQFF
CDR3nt: TGTGCCAGCAGCTTAGGCCTGTCCGGCAATGAGCAGTTCTTC

abundance: .
d_gene: TRBD2
j_gene: TRBJ2-1
v_gene: TRBV11-3
CDR3aa: CASSPRTSGRNEQFF
CDR3nt: TGTGCCAGCAGCCCCCGGACTAGCGGGAGGAATGAGCAGTTCTTC

abundance: .
d_gene: TRBD1
j_gene: TRBJ2-5
v_gene: TRBV7-8
CDR3aa: CASRGTGWQTQYF
CDR3nt: TGTGCCAGCAGGGGGACAGGGTGGCAGACCCAGTACTTC